This T cell receptor (beta chain) was recorded in a study of cytomegalovirus exposure and HLA in healthy donors. The overall study: Later analysis reported that the roughly 120 validation repertoires shared the platform of the 650 to 700 first-cohort repertoires.

Findings and limits, study-wide: The authors listed roughly 150 TCR beta chains as cytomegalovirus-associated.

Germline V lookup: CDR1 SQVTM, CDR2 ANQGSEA. V dropped 8 bases and J dropped 4 bases, with 19 bases sitting between them. This CDR3 is built from 14 residues. In the case of this clone: Its antigen is currently unknown.

Profiling relied on immunoSEQ multiplex PCR, and the TCRdb table lists in-frame clones only, not all of them. In the table there are around 190,000 clones, around 85% of which are singletons. Material: PBMCs. This chain connects TRBV29-1 to TRBJ2-3; possible D gene TRBD2, 7 bases. The TCR originated in a man aged 18 to 30 in good health and CMV-seropositive. CDR3 in amino acids: CSTLGGRGSDTQYF. The CDR3, as DNA: TGCAGCACCCTCGGAGGGAGGGGGTCAGATACGCAGTATTTT.